This is a list of T cell receptor beta chains from one sample in a study of T-cell reconstitution after alpha-beta-depleted transplantation in children. TCRdb redid the calling of the PCR reads with MiXCR, one entry per CDR3 protein. The sample includes roughly 500,000 distinct CDR3 sequences, approximately 32% of them seen just once. Sequenced material: PBMCs from the stem cell graft donor, taken from the stem cell graft. The receptors were sampled from a human donor who donated a stem cell graft to a child with aplastic anemia. The CDR3 runs from the conserved cysteine through the conserved F or W. Fields, in order: V gene, clone size, D gene, J gene, CDR3 DNA, CDR3 protein. D genes are given only for firm matches. A row's size may be missing; if present it is once, few, many or a size class.

TRBV29-1	-	TRBD1	TRBJ2-2	TGCAGCGTTGAAGCCGGGACAGGGGTTACCGGGGAGCTGTTTTTT	CSVEAGTGVTGELFF
TRBV15	-	-	TRBJ2-2	TGTGCCACCAGCAGAGAATCGGCGAACACCGGGGAGCTGTTTTTT	CATSRESANTGELFF
TRBV7-9	few	-	TRBJ2-7	TGTGCCAGCAGCTTTAGACAAACCTACGAGCAGTACTTC	CASSFRQTYEQYF
TRBV19	-	TRBD1	TRBJ2-5	TGTGCCAGTAGCGAATATTCGACAGGGCAGGGGGAGACCCAGTACTTC	CASSEYSTGQGETQYF
TRBV6-2/TRBV6-3	few	TRBD2	TRBJ2-1	TGTGCCAGCAGTCATAGCGGACTAGGCAATGAGCAGTTCTTC	CASSHSGLGNEQFF
TRBV7-2	-	TRBD1	TRBJ1-5	TGTGCCAGCAGCTTCCTCCCGGGACAGGGCGGTCAGCCCCAGCATTTT	CASSFLPGQGGQPQHF
TRBV28	medium-sized	TRBD2	TRBJ2-7	TGTGCCAGCAGTACTAGCGGGGGAGGTGAGCAGTACTTC	CASSTSGGGEQYF
TRBV7-3	-	-	TRBJ2-3	TGTGCCAGCAGCTTGAACAGCCCCAGGGATACGCAGTATTTT	CASSLNSPRDTQYF
TRBV5-1	-	-	TRBJ2-2	TGCGCCAGCAGCTTGGGACAGAGGAAAACCGGGGAGCTGTTTTTT	CASSLGQRKTGELFF
TRBV20-1	-	-	TRBJ1-4	TGCAGTGCTAGTGGCGGTCAGATATCAACTAATGAAAAACTGTTTTTT	CSASGGQISTNEKLFF
TRBV5-1	-	-	TRBJ1-1	TGCGCCAGCAGCTTAGGATTCTCTGGGCAGGAAGCTTTCTTT	CASSLGFSGQEAFF
TRBV14	-	-	TRBJ1-2	TGTGCCAGCAGCCAAGATCACACAGGGCGTGCCTATGGCTACACCTTC	CASSQDHTGRAYGYTF
TRBV18	-	-	TRBJ2-7	TGTGCCAGCTCACCGTCACAGATTACCTACGAGCAGTACTTC	CASSPSQITYEQYF
TRBV30	-	TRBD2	TRBJ2-2	TGTGCCTGGAGCAGGGGACTAGCGAACACCGGGGAGCTGTTTTTT	CAWSRGLANTGELFF
TRBV7-9	few	-	TRBJ2-1	TGTGCCAGCAGTACAAGCTGGAGCTCCTACAATGAGCAGTTCTTC	CASSTSWSSYNEQFF
TRBV6-5	few	-	TRBJ1-2	TGTGCCAGCAGTTATTCGGGGGTCTATGGCTACACCTTC	CASSYSGVYGYTF
TRBV11-2	-	-	TRBJ1-2	TGTGCCAGCAGCCATGGACAGACCTATGGCTACACCTTC	CASSHGQTYGYTF
TRBV27	-	-	TRBJ2-2	TGTGCCAGCAGTTTAGTAGGGAGAAACGGGGAGCTGTTTTTT	CASSLVGRNGELFF
TRBV7-6	-	-	TRBJ2-3	TGTGCCAGCAGCTTAGGAACACCAGGGAACACAGATACGCAGTATTTT	CASSLGTPGNTDTQYF
TRBV6-2/TRBV6-3	-	-	TRBJ1-1	TGTGCCAGCAGTTACCAGGGAGTCGAAGCTTTCTTT	CASSYQGVEAFF
TRBV5-4	-	-	TRBJ2-2	TGTGCCAGCAGCTCGAGCTCCGGGGAGCTGTTTTTT	CASSSSSGELFF
TRBV18	few	-	TRBJ2-1	TGTGCCAGCTCACCACAGGTCAGCCTGAGCTCCTACAATGAGCAGTTCTTC	CASSPQVSLSSYNEQFF
TRBV7-2	few	TRBD1	TRBJ2-7	TGTGCCAGCAGCTACAGGGGGGATTACGAGCAGTACTTC	CASSYRGDYEQYF
TRBV7-9	-	TRBD1	TRBJ2-1	TGTGCCAGCAGCGTTGGGACAGGGGGTATTGAGCAGTTCTTC	CASSVGTGGIEQFF
TRBV6-4	many	-	TRBJ2-2	TGTGCCAGCAGTCGGCGCGCGAACACCGGGGAGCTGTTTTTT	CASSRRANTGELFF
TRBV7-2	few	TRBD1	TRBJ1-1	TGTGCCAGCAGCTTGGGGACAGTTCGTGGCACTGAAGCTTTCTTT	CASSLGTVRGTEAFF
TRBV29-1	-	-	TRBJ2-1	-	CSVALGSPGEFF
TRBV15	-	TRBD1	TRBJ1-1	TGTGCCACCAGCGGGGACAGGGGGACGGTGAACACTGAAGCTTTCTTT	CATSGDRGTVNTEAFF
TRBV12-3/TRBV12-4	-	-	TRBJ1-1	TGTGCCAGCAGTTTCGTCCTGGTCGGCACTGAAGCTTTCTTT	CASSFVLVGTEAFF
TRBV20-1	-	-	TRBJ1-5	TGCAGTGCTCGCGTGGGGCAACAGCCCCAGCATTTT	CSARVGQQPQHF
TRBV4-3	-	TRBD2	TRBJ2-3	TGCGCCAGCAGCGCCTTTAGCGGGAGCGCAGATACGCAGTATTTT	CASSAFSGSADTQYF
TRBV9	once	-	TRBJ2-4	TGTGCCAGCAGCGTAGGAGGCGGATTAGCCAAAAACATTCAGTACTTC	CASSVGGGLAKNIQYF
TRBV6-5	-	TRBD1	TRBJ1-1	TGTGCCAGCAGTTACTCGGGGACAGGGATGAACACTGAAGCTTTCTTT	CASSYSGTGMNTEAFF
TRBV29-1	-	TRBD1	TRBJ1-1	TGCAGCGTGGGGACAGGGACGAACACTGAAGCTTTCTTT	CSVGTGTNTEAFF
TRBV19	-	-	TRBJ1-1	TGTGCCAGTAGTACTATTCTGGGGGGCAAGAACACTGAAGCTTTCTTT	CASSTILGGKNTEAFF
TRBV6-1	-	-	TRBJ2-5	TGTGCCAGCAGTGAAGGACCCTTGTACCAAGAGACCCAGTACTTC	CASSEGPLYQETQYF
TRBV20-1	few	-	TRBJ1-1	TGCAGTGCTAGAGATTTGGGAGGGCACAGGGTGAACACTGAAGCTTTCTTT	CSARDLGGHRVNTEAFF
TRBV4-3	-	-	TRBJ2-3	TGCGCCAGCAGCCAAGCGGTCCATAGCACAGATACGCAGTATTTT	CASSQAVHSTDTQYF